This TCR beta chain was identified during a study of somatic mutations in cytotoxic T cells in rheumatoid arthritis. Study-wide background: No treatment had yet been given when patient blood (roughly 29 ml EDTA) was drawn, right after diagnosis. In some cases, T-cell populations stained with V beta antibodies were flow-sorted at nearly 100% purity, and these included V beta1+ cells sequenced for TCRB.

General observations from the study: The authors did not know the antigen targets of the expanded CD8+ clones.

The table came from immunoSEQ multiplex PCR; TCRdb's copy has only in-frame clones and leaves some out. The data contain thousands of clones, around three quarters of them singletons. This CDR3 is 16 amino acids long. Germline V CDR1 and CDR2: LNHDA, SQIVND (reference sequence). Trimming at V came to 3 bases and at J to 7 bases, leaving 12 bases not matched to a gene. Comments on this clone: Antigen: not known.

This receptor was taken from an adult with rheumatoid arthritis. The rearrangement joins TRBV19 to TRBJ2-1, with 7 bases aligning to TRBD2. What was sequenced was CD8+ T cells sorted from blood. CDR3 DNA: TGTGCCAGTAGTATGGATAGCGGGCTTTGGTGGAATGAGCAGTTCTTC. Amino acids: CASSMDSGLWWNEQFF.